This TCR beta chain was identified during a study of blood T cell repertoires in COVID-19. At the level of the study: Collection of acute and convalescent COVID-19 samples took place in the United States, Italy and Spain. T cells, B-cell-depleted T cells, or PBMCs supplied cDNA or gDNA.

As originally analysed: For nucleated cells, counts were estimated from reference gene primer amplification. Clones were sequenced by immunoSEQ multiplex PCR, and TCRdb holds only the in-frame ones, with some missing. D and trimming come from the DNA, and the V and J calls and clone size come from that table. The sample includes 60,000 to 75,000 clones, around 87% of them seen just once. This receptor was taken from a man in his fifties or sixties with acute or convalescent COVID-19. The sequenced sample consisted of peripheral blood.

The chain's CDR3 is CASSRVLNIEQYF. The CDR3, as DNA: TGCGCCAGCAGTCGGGTTCTCAATATCGAGCAGTACTTC. The chain joins TRBV4-1 to TRBJ2-7, with D hard to call. The V and J ends lost 6 bases and 6 bases respectively, with 15 bases between them. Looked up from germline, CDR1 is MGHRA and CDR2 is YSYEKL. The CDR3 has 13 residues.